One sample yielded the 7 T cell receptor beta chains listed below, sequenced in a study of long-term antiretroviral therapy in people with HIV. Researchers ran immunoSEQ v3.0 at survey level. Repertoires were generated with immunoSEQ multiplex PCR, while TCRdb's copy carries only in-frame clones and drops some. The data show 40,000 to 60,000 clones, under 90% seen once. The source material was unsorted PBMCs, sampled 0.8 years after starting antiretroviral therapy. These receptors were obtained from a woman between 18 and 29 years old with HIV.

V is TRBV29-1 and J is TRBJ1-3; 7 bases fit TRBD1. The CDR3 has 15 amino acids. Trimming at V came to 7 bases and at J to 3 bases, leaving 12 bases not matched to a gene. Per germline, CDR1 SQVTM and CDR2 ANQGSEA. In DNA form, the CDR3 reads TGCAGCGCTAGGGACAGATCGCCACATGGAAACACCATATATTTT. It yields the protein CSARDRSPHGNTIYF.

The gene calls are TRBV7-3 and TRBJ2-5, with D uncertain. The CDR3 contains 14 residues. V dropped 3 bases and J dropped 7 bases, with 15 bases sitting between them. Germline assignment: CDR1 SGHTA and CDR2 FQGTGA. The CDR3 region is CASSFGPSQRTQYF. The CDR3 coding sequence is TGTGCCAGCAGCTTCGGACCGTCCCAAAGGACCCAGTACTTC.

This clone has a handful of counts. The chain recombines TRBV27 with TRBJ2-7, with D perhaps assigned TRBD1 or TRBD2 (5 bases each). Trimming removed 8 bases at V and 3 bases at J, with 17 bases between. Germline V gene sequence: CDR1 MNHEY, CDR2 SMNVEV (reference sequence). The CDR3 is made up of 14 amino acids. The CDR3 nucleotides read TGTGCCAGCTACGATGCCGGGACCTTCTACGAGCAGTACTTC. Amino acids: CASYDAGTFYEQYF.

CDR3 protein: CASWGNQVNTEAFF. The CDR3 DNA is TGTGCCAGTTGGGGAAACCAGGTGAACACTGAAGCTTTCTTT. The rearrangement links TRBV28 to TRBJ1-1; D call uncertain. The CDR3 is 14 residues long. Germline values: CDR1 MDHEN, CDR2 SYDVKM. The germline V and J ends were trimmed by 9 bases and 0 bases, with 14 bases remaining between them.

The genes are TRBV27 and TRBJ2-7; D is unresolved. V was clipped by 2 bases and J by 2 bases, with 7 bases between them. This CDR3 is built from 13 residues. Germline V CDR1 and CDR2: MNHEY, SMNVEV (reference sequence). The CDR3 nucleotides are TGTGCCAGCAGTTTAGCAAGGGCCTACGAGCAGTACTTC. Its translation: CASSLARAYEQYF.

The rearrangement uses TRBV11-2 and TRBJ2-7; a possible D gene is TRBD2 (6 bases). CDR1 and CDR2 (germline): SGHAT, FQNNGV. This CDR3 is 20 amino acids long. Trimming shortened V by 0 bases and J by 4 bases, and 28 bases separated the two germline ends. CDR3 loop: CASSLEEGTSFEVRPYEQYF. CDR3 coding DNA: TGTGCCAGCAGCTTAGAGGAGGGAACGTCATTTGAGGTGAGACCTTACGAGCAGTACTTC.

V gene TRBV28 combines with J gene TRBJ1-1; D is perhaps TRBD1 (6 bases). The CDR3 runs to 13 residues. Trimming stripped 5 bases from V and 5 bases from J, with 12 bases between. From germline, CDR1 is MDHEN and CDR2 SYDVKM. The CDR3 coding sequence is TGTGCCAGCAGTCCGGGGCAGGGGACTGAAGCTTTCTTT. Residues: CASSPGQGTEAFF.